This TCR beta chain was profiled in a study of T cell changes during pregnancy in multiple sclerosis. Profiling relied on immunoSEQ multiplex PCR, and the TCRdb table lists in-frame clones only, not all of them. The data hold tens of thousands of clones, with around 93% observed a single time. The CDR3 is 16 amino acids. Trimming stripped 4 bases from V and 1 base from J, with 14 bases between. The germline gives CDR1 SQVTM, CDR2 ANQGSEA. The clonotype was recovered from a female donor with multiple sclerosis, enrolled in a pregnancy study. Material: CD8+ T cells from peripheral blood mononuclear cells, obtained in the second trimester of pregnancy. The chain links TRBV29-1 to TRBJ2-6; D is possibly TRBD1 (6 bases). CDR3 loop: CSVATGARSGANVLTF. CDR3 sequence (DNA): TGCAGCGTTGCGACAGGTGCTCGGTCTGGGGCCAACGTCCTGACTTTC.